This T cell receptor beta chain stems from a study of neurological immune-mediated disorders. Findings and limits, study-wide: With the multiple sclerosis repertoire cluster, neither clinical nor MRI features showed any association.

Trimming left V 0 bases short and J 3 bases short, with 4 bases between. Germline CDR1 SGHKS, CDR2 YYEKEE (reference sequence). This CDR3 comprises 12 residues. 5'RACE with 10-nucleotide random UMIs produced the cDNA. MiXCR, applied by TCRdb to the 5' RACE reads, yields one record per CDR3 protein. The sample consists of approximately 89,000 distinct CDR3 sequences, 3.5% to 5.5% of them appearing once. At least ten counts were recorded for this clonotype. The antigen remains unidentified. Documented time point: longitudinal time-point 3. For the unsorted libraries, 2 million PBMCs stored at -80 C served as input.

The rearrangement links TRBV5-5 to TRBJ2-7; D remains unclear. The TCR sequence derives from a woman aged 60-70 years with multiple sclerosis. The sample taken for sequencing was PBMCs. The CDR3: CASSLAVYEQYF. The CDR3 nucleotides are TGTGCCAGCAGCTTGGCGGTCTACGAGCAGTACTTC.